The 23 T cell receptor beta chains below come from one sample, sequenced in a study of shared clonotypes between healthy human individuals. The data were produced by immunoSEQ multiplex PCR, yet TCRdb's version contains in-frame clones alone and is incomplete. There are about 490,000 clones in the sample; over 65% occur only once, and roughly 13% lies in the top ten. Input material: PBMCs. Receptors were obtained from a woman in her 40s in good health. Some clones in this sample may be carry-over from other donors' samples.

The DNA of the CDR3 is TGTGCCAGCAGTTTATCCGGGACAGGGTCCTCTGGAAACACCATATATTTT. Residues: CASSLSGTGSSGNTIYF. This chain connects TRBV28 to TRBJ1-3; the match to TRBD1 covers 9 bases. V was pared by 1 base and J by 0 bases, with 4 bases of the junction left unmatched. Per the germline V gene, CDR1 is MDHEN and CDR2 is SYDVKM. The CDR3 is 17 residues long.

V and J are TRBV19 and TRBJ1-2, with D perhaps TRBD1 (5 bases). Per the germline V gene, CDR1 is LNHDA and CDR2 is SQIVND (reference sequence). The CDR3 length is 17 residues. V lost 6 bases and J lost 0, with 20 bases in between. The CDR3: CASSPILGQGPNYGYTF. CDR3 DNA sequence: TGTGCCAGTAGCCCGATCCTCGGGCAGGGACCTAACTATGGCTACACCTTC.

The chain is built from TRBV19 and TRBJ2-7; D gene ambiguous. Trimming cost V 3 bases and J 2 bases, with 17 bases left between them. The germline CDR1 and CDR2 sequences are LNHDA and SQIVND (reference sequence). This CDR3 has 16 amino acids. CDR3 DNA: TGTGCCAGTAGTATTAGCCAGTCCACACCGACCTACGAGCAGTACTTC. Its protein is CASSISQSTPTYEQYF.

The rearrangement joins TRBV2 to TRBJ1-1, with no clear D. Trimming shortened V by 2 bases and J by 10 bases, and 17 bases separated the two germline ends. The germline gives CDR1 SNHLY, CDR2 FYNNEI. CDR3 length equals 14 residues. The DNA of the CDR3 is TGTGCCAGCAGTGAAACGGTGTCGATCGACCCAGCTTTCTTT. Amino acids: CASSETVSIDPAFF.

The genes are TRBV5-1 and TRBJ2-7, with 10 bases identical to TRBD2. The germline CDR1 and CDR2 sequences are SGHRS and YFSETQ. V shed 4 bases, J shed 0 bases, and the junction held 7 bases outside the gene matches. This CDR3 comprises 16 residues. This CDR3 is CASSLSRTSGSYEQYF. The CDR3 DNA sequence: TGCGCCAGCAGCCTATCAAGGACTAGCGGCTCCTACGAGCAGTACTTC.

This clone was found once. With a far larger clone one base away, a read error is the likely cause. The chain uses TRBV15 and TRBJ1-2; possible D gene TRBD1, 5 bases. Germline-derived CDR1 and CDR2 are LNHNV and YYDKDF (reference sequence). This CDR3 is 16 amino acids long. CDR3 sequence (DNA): TGTGTCACCAGCAGAGATTCTTTTTCCAGGGAGCATGGCTACACCTTC. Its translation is CVTSRDSFSREHGYTF.

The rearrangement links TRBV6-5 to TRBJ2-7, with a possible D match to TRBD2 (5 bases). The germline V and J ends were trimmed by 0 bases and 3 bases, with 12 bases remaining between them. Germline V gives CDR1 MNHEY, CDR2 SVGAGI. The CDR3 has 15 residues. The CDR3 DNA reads TGTGCCAGCAGTTACTCGCCGGACGGACTCTACGAGCAGTACTTC. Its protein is CASSYSPDGLYEQYF.

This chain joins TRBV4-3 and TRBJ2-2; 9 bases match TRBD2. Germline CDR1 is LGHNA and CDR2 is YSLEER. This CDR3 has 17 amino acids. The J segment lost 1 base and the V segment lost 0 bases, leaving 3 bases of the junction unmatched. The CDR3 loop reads CASSQDRLAENTGELFF. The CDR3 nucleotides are TGCGCCAGCAGCCAAGATCGACTAGCGGAGAACACCGGGGAGCTGTTTTTT.

CDR3 region: CASSEGLAGEQFF. CDR3 sequence (DNA): TGTGCCAGCAGTGAGGGACTAGCAGGGGAGCAGTTCTTC. V gene TRBV2 combines with J gene TRBJ2-1; 9 bases map to TRBD2. The germline V gene has CDR1 SNHLY and CDR2 FYNNEI. After removal of 3 bases from V and 10 bases from J, the junction contained 4 bases not matched to a gene. This CDR3 region has 13 residues.

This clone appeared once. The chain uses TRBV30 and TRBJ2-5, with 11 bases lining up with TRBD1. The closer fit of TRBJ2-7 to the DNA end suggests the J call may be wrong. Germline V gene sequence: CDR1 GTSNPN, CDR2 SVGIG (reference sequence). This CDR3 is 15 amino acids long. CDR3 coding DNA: TGTGCCTTCACCTCCGGGACAGGGGGTTTCTACGAGCAGTACTTC. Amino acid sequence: CAFTSGTGGFYEQYF.

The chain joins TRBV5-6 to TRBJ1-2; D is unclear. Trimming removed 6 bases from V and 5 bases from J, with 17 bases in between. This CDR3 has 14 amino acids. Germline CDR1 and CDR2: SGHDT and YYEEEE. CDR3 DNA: TGTGCCAGCACCACCGAGTCGAGACTTTATGGCTACACCTTC. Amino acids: CASTTESRLYGYTF.

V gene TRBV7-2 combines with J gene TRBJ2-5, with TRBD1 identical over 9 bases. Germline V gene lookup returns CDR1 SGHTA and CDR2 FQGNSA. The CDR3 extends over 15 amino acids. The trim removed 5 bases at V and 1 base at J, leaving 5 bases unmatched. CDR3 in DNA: TGTGCCAGCAGCAACCGGGACAGGGTCCAAGAGACCCAGTACTTC. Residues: CASSNRDRVQETQYF.

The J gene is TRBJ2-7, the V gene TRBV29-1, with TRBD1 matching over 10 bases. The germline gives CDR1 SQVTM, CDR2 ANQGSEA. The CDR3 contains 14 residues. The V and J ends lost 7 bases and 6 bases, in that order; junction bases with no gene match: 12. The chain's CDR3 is CSGTLPGQGTEQYF. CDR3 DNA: TGCAGCGGCACACTCCCGGGACAGGGGACCGAGCAGTACTTC.

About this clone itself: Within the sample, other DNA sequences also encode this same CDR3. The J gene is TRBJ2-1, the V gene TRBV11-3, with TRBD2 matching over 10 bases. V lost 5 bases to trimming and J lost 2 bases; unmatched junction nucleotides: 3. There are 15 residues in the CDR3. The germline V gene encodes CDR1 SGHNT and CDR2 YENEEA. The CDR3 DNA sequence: TGTGCCAGCAGCCCGGGACTAGCGACCTACAATGAGCAGTTCTTC. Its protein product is CASSPGLATYNEQFF.

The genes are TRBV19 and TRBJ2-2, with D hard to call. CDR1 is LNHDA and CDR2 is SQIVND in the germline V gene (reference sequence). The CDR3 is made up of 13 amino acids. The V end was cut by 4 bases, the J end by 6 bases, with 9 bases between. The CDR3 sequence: CASSTYIAGELFF. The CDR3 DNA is TGTGCCAGTAGTACCTACATAGCCGGGGAGCTGTTTTTT.

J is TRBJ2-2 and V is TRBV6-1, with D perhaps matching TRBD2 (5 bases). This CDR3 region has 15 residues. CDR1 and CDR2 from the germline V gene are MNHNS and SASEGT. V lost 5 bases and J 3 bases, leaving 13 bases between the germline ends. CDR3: CASSTGIYYTGELFF. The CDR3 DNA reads TGTGCCAGCAGTACCGGGATCTACTACACCGGGGAGCTGTTTTTT.

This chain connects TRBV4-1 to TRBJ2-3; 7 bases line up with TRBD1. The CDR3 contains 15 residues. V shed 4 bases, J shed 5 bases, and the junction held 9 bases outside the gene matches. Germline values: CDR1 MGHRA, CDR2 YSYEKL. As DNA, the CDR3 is TGCGCCAGCAGCCTTTCGGGACAGTCCCGAGATACGCAGTATTTT. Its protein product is CASSLSGQSRDTQYF.

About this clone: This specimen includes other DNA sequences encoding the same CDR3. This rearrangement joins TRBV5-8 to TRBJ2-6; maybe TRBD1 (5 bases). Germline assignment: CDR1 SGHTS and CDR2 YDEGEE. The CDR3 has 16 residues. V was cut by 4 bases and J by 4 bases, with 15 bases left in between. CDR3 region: CASSLHQGSGANVLTF. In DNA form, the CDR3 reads TGTGCCAGCAGCCTCCACCAGGGTTCCGGGGCCAACGTCCTGACTTTC.

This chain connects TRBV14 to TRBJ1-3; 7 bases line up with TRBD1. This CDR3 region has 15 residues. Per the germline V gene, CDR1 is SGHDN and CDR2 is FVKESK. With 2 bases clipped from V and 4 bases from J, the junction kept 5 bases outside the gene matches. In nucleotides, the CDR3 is TGTGCCAGCAGCCAAAGACGGGACAGAGGAAACACCATATATTTT. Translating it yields CASSQRRDRGNTIYF. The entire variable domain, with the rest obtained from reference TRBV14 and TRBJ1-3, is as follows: EAGVTQFPSHSVIEKGQTVTLRCDPISGHDNLYWYRRVMGKEIKFLLHFVKESKQDESGMPNNRFLAERTGGTYSTLKVQPAELEDSGVYFCASSQRRDRGNTIYFGEGSWLTVV.

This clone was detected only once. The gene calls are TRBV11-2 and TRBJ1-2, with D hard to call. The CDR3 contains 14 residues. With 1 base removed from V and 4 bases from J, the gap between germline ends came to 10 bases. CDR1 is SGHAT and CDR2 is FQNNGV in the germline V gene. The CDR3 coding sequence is TGTGCCAGCAGCTTAGCTGCTATCGGCTATGGCTACACCTTC. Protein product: CASSLAAIGYGYTF.

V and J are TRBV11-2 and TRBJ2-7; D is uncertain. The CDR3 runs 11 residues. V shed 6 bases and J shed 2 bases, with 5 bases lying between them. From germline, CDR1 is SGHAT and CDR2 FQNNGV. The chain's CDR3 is CASRATYEQYF. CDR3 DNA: TGTGCCAGCAGAGCCACCTACGAGCAGTACTTC.

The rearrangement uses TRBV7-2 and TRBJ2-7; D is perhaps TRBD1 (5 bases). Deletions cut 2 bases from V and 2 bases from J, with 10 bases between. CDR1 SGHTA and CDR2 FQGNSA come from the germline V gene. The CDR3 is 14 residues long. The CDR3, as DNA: TGTGCCAGCAGCTTAAGGCAGGGCGCCTACGAGCAGTACTTC. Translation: CASSLRQGAYEQYF.

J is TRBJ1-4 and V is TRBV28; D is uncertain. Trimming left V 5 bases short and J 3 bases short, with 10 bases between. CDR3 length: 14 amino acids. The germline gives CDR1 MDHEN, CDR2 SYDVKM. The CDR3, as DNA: TGTGCCAGCAGTCAGACGGGTGCTAATGAAAAACTGTTTTTT. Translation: CASSQTGANEKLFF.